This TCR beta chain was identified during a study of molecular identifiers for immune sequencing clone quantification. Across the study: In replicates, the authors split RNA from roughly 18,000 or 92,000 naive CD8 cells five ways and sequenced four.

Using its own MiXCR run on the PCR reads, TCRdb lists one record per CDR3 protein. The sample records about 640,000 distinct CDR3 sequences, about 20% being singletons. V lost 2 bases and J 1 base, leaving 11 bases between the germline ends. Germline CDR1 reads MDHEN; CDR2 reads SYDVKM. The CDR3 has 15 residues. There are many counts of this clonotype. Sorting was used to obtain naive CD8 T cells (CD8+CD4-CCR7+CD45RA+). V gene TRBV28 combines with J gene TRBJ1-1; unclear D gene. This clonotype was sampled from a human donor in good health. Some libraries in this study had Jurkat cell RNA spiked in. Sequenced sample: naive CD8+ T cells from blood, with Jurkat cell RNA spiked in. Noted subset: FACS-sorted CD8+CD4-CCR7+CD45RA+ naive T cells. The CDR3 DNA sequence: TGTGCCAGCAGTTTACTGGGGTTCAAGAACACTGAAGCTTTCTTT. It yields the protein CASSLLGFKNTEAFF.